Given below is one T cell receptor beta chain in context. The source of the sample is a study of blood T cell repertoires in COVID-19. Repertoires were generated with immunoSEQ multiplex PCR, while TCRdb's copy carries only in-frame clones and drops some. The sample records 90,000 to 150,000 clones, around 80% being singletons. Germline V gene sequence: CDR1 SGHRS, CDR2 YFSETQ. V gave up 4 bases and J gave up 3 bases, with 16 bases separating them. This CDR3 is 15 amino acids long. The chain combines TRBV5-1 with TRBJ1-1; no clear D gene. The sample consisted of peripheral blood. The source is a woman over 75 with acute or convalescent COVID-19. CDR3 coding DNA: TGCGCCAGCAGCCCAGGCAATGGGCTGGACACTGAAGCTTTCTTT. This sequence encodes CASSPGNGLDTEAFF.